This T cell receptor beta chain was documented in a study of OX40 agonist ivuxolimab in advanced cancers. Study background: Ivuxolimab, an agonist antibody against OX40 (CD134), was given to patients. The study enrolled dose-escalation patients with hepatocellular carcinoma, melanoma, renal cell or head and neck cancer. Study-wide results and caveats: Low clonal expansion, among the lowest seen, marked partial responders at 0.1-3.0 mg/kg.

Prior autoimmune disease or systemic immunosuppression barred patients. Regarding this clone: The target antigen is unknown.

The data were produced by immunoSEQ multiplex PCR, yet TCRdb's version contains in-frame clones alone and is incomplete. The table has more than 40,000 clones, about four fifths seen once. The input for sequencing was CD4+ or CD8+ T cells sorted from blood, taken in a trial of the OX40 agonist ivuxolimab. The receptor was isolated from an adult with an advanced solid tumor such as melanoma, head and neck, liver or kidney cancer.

The CDR3 nucleotides are TGTGCCAGCAGTCTGGGACACAGGAGCTCCTACGAGCAGTACTTC. As protein: CASSLGHRSSYEQYF. This chain links TRBV27 with TRBJ2-7, with D tentatively TRBD1 (6 bases). The V gene's germline CDR1 is MNHEY and CDR2 SMNVEV (reference sequence). V lost 5 bases, J lost 0 bases, and 14 bases lay in between. The CDR3 is 15 residues long.